This entry lists 8 T cell receptor beta chains sequenced from one sample in a study of T cells in Graves' hyperthyroidism and ophthalmopathy. From RNA transcripts, TCR beta CDR3 regions were amplified. TCR CDR3 underwent first-round RT-PCR with the HTBI primer set. Using its own MiXCR run on the multiplex PCR reads, TCRdb lists one record per CDR3 protein. The data contain around 700,000 distinct CDR3 sequences, approximately 18% of them singletons. The sample was blood. All receptors come from a woman between 50 and 59 years old with Graves' hyperthyroidism that later progressed to Graves' ophthalmopathy.

A few counts support this clonotype. CDR3 sequence reads: CASSPYRDFNQPQHF. Here the CDR3 DNA reads TGTGCCAGCAGCCCGTACCGGGACTTCAATCAGCCCCAGCATTTT. The rearrangement uses TRBV7-8 and TRBJ1-5, with D perhaps TRBD1 (5 bases). Germline CDR1 SGHVS, CDR2 FQNEAQ. The length of the CDR3 is 15 residues. V was clipped by 5 bases and J by 3 bases, with 14 bases between them.

In this sample, this clonotype turned up many times. This rearrangement joins TRBV6-5 to TRBJ1-1, with a weak D call TRBD1 (6 bases). Germline assignment: CDR1 MNHEY and CDR2 SVGAGI. The CDR3 is made up of 14 amino acids. V dropped 2 bases and J dropped 1 base, with 8 bases sitting between them. This chain's CDR3 is CASSYNRENTEAFF. In DNA form, the CDR3 reads TGTGCCAGCAGTTACAACAGGGAGAACACTGAAGCTTTCTTT.

The rearrangement links TRBV19 to TRBJ1-2; D is uncertain. Trimming pared 3 bases from V and 8 bases from J, leaving 10 bases between. This CDR3 comprises 12 residues. Germline V gene lookup returns CDR1 LNHDA and CDR2 SQIVND (reference sequence). In DNA form, the CDR3 reads TGTGCCAGTAGTATGATGCGACGGGGCTACACCTTC. Translation: CASSMMRRGYTF.

J is TRBJ1-5 and V is TRBV6-1; TRBD1 might be the D (5 bases). The germline V gene encodes CDR1 MNHNS and CDR2 SASEGT. V was trimmed by 7 bases and J by 6 bases, leaving 16 bases between them. This CDR3 region has 14 residues. CDR3 nucleotide sequence: TGTGCCAGCACCCACGGGGGGATCAGTCAGCCCCAGCATTTT. Its protein product is CASTHGGISQPQHF.

This clonotype showed up many times. This chain uses TRBV5-1 with TRBJ1-1; unclear D gene. The germline CDR1 and CDR2 sequences are SGHRS and YFSETQ. There are 13 residues in the CDR3. Trimming removed 0 bases from V and 4 bases from J, with 7 bases in between. The CDR3: CASSLDSATEAFF. The DNA of the CDR3 is TGCGCCAGCAGCTTGGACAGTGCCACTGAAGCTTTCTTT.

This clonotype turned up a few times. For the CDR3, the DNA is TGTGCCACCAGCACCGGTTTCAGGGATCAGCCCCAGCATTTT. Protein product: CATSTGFRDQPQHF. The chain uses TRBV15 and TRBJ1-5; maybe TRBD1 (5 bases). The V and J ends lost 4 bases and 5 bases respectively, with 12 bases between them. Per the germline V gene, CDR1 is LNHNV and CDR2 is YYDKDF (reference sequence). CDR3 length: 14 amino acids.

A few counts support this clonotype. V usage is TRBV28 and J usage is TRBJ2-4; 8 bases match TRBD2. The CDR3 contains 15 residues. CDR1 is MDHEN, CDR2 SYDVKM, per germline. Losses at the gene ends were 5 bases for V and 0 bases for J; bases not matched to a gene: 3. The chain's CDR3 is CASSPGGAAKNIQYF. The CDR3 DNA reads TGTGCCAGCAGTCCCGGGGGGGCAGCCAAAAACATTCAGTACTTC.

This clonotype has just a few counts. V usage is TRBV15 and J usage is TRBJ2-3, with 13 bases that match TRBD2. Trimming removed 2 bases from V and 2 bases from J; junction bases left unmatched: 4. Germline-derived CDR1 and CDR2 are LNHNV and YYDKDF (reference sequence). CDR3 length equals 17 residues. CDR3 loop: CATSRTGLAGNTDTQYF. The CDR3 DNA reads as TGTGCCACCAGCAGAACGGGACTAGCGGGGAACACAGATACGCAGTATTTT.